This T cell receptor (beta chain) originates from a study of T cell changes during pregnancy in multiple sclerosis. Some clones are missing from TCRdb's copy, which holds only in-frame ones; the method was immunoSEQ multiplex PCR. The table lists around 80,000 clones, 90% to 95% of them singletons. This CDR3 spans 14 amino acids. The trim removed 5 bases at V and 7 bases at J, leaving 3 bases unmatched. Germline CDR1 LNHDA, CDR2 SQIVND (reference sequence). The specimen comprised peripheral blood, sampled before pregnancy. V and J are TRBV19 and TRBJ1-4, with 11 positions matching TRBD1. The clonotype originates from a female donor with multiple sclerosis, enrolled in a pregnancy study. CDR3 amino acids: CASSGQGAGEKLFF. For the CDR3, the DNA is TGTGCCAGTAGTGGACAGGGGGCAGGTGAAAAACTGTTTTTT.